This passage covers 22 T cell receptor beta chains from one sample sequenced in a study of tumor and adjacent non-tumor tissue in lung cancer. RNA was extracted from bulk tissue without any cell sorting. A modified ARM-PCR protocol with three rounds of nested PCR amplified TCRbeta. Via MiXCR, TCRdb re-called the multiplex PCR reads, giving one row per CDR3 protein. The sample has about 66,000 distinct CDR3 sequences, around 73% seen once. The specimen sequenced was lung tumor tissue. Receptors originate from a man in his fifties or sixties with non-small cell lung cancer.

This clonotype was recorded once. This sequence joins TRBV29-1 and TRBJ1-1; 7 bases are a match to TRBD1. This CDR3 is 15 amino acids long. Germline-derived CDR1 and CDR2 are SQVTM and ANQGSEA. The CDR3 DNA sequence: TGCAGTGTAAGACAGGGATGGGGAACGAACACTGAAGCTTTCTTT. It codes for CSVRQGWGTNTEAFF.

Concerning this clonotype itself: An end of the junction differs from the germline gene, which may be a read error. V gene TRBV10-3 combines with J gene TRBJ1-5; D is possibly TRBD1 (5 bases). This CDR3 spans 14 amino acids. Per the germline V gene, CDR1 is ENHRY and CDR2 is SYGVKD. The CDR3 nucleotides read TGTGTCATCAGTGGGGGAGGGGAGGGTAAGCCCCAGCATTTT. Amino acid sequence: CVISGGGEGKPQHF.

With respect to this clonotype: The final CDR3 position lacks the conserved phenylalanine or tryptophan, pointing to a likely read error. The rearrangement joins TRBV6-6 to TRBJ2-7; 9 bases align to TRBD1. Per the germline V gene, CDR1 is MNHNY and CDR2 is SVGAGI (reference sequence). The CDR3 has 15 amino acids. The DNA of the CDR3 is TGTGCTAGCAGGCCGACAGGGGGAATCCCCTACGAGCAGTACTCC. As protein: CASRPTGGIPYEQYS.

This clonotype was counted a few times. The rearrangement joins TRBV28 to TRBJ1-2; D may be TRBD1 (5 bases). Between the trimmed V and J ends, which lost 9 bases and 5 bases, there was a span of 13 bases. This CDR3 comprises 12 residues. CDR1 and CDR2 (germline): MDHEN, SYDVKM. The CDR3 region is CARGLAGYGYTF. In nucleotides, the CDR3 is TGTGCCAGAGGTTTAGCAGGGTATGGCTACACCTTC.

This clonotype was found many times. CDR3 in DNA: TGCAGTGCTAGTGATGGGACGGAGAACACCGGGGAGCTGTTTTTT. Its protein is CSASDGTENTGELFF. V and J are TRBV20-1 and TRBJ2-2; D assignment may be TRBD1 or TRBD2 (5 bases each). The ends were cut back, 3 bases at V and 1 base at J, with 12 bases in the middle. The CDR3 contains 15 residues. Germline loops: CDR1 DFQATT, CDR2 SNEGSKA (reference sequence).

Remarks on this clonotype: The germline gene is not matched at one end of the junction; a read error may be the cause. The chain joins TRBV20-1 to TRBJ2-2, with 7 positions matching TRBD2. The CDR3 covers 16 residues. The V gene's germline CDR1 is DFQATT and CDR2 SNEGSKA (reference sequence). The chain's CDR3 is CCAREPGTMNTGELFF. The CDR3 bases are TGCTGTGCTAGAGAGCCCGGGACTATGAACACCGGGGAGCTGTTTTTT.

As to this clonotype: The germline gene is not matched at one end of the junction; a read error may be the cause. J is TRBJ2-2 and V is TRBV5-5; possible D gene TRBD2, 5 bases. The CDR3 consists of 15 residues. Germline CDR1 and CDR2: SGHKS and YYEKEE (reference sequence). CDR3 residues: CASSSIAPSTGELFF. CDR3 DNA: TGTGCCAGCAGCTCCATAGCGCCGAGCACCGGGGAGTTGTTTTTT.

Turning to this clonotype: One junction end does not reproduce the germline sequence, and a read error may be involved. The V call is TRBV14, the J call TRBJ2-1, with no clear D. Germline CDR1 is SGHDN and CDR2 is FVKESK. The CDR3 is 13 residues long. This CDR3 is CANSQAVSGEQFF. The CDR3 region has the DNA TGTGCCAACAGCCAAGCCGTCAGTGGTGAGCAGTTCTTC.

Details on this clonotype: The germline gene is not matched at one end of the junction; a read error may be the cause. The chain uses TRBV20-1 and TRBJ1-3; D may be TRBD1 (5 bases). The germline gives CDR1 DFQATT, CDR2 SNEGSKA (reference sequence). The CDR3 is 12 amino acids. The CDR3 DNA sequence: TGTACTGTAAGACAGTCTGGAAACACCATATATTTT. It codes for CTVRQSGNTIYF.

Of note for this clonotype: This could be a read error, since a much larger clone is one nucleotide away. The V call is TRBV7-9, the J call TRBJ2-3; unclear D gene. CDR3 length: 16 amino acids. Germline V gene sequence: CDR1 SEHNR, CDR2 FQNEAQ (reference sequence). Trimming pared 0 bases from V and 2 bases from J, leaving 12 bases between. The CDR3 DNA follows: TGTGCCAGCAGCTTAGCGATGATAGGGTACACAGATACGCAGTATTTT. Protein: CASSLAMIGYTDTQYF.

A note on this clonotype: No conserved phenylalanine or tryptophan is present at the end of the CDR3, so a read error is the likely explanation. Because the CDR3's place on the DNA is in doubt, the DNA is left out and the CDR3 is given as listed by TCRdb. The rearrangement joins TRBV6-5 to TRBJ2-7. Germline values: CDR1 MNHEY, CDR2 SVGAGI. From its first to its last residue, the CDR3 has 14 amino acids. The CDR3 protein is CASSYSQKNYEKYL.

Worth noting for this clonotype: This may be a read error, as it is one base from a much larger clone. The rearrangement uses TRBV28 and TRBJ2-2; 9 bases are a match to TRBD2. Germline assignment: CDR1 MDHEN and CDR2 SYDVKM. This CDR3 is 15 amino acids long. The CDR3 loop is CTSTSGTSLTGELFF. The CDR3 DNA follows: TGTACCTCGACCTCCGGGACTAGCCTAACCGGGGAGCTGTTTTTT.

Points on this clonotype: The junction and the germline gene differ at one end; a read error may be behind it. The chain couples TRBV11-1 to TRBJ1-1; no clear D. CDR3 length equals 12 residues. Germline lookup yields CDR1 SGHAT and CDR2 FQDESV (reference sequence). The CDR3 nucleotides read TGTGCCAGCAGCCGCGAGCGAAGTGAAGCTTTATTT. Its translation is CASSRERSEALF.

This chain links TRBV10-2 with TRBJ1-5; 7 bases match TRBD1. V lost 7 bases to trimming and J lost 11 bases; unmatched junction nucleotides: 11. This CDR3 contains 13 residues. Germline V CDR1 and CDR2: WSHSY, SAAADI. The CDR3 nucleotides are TGCGCCAGCACTCGATATAGGGGACAGTCCCAGCATTTT. Translating gives CASTRYRGQSQHF.

This clonotype was detected only a few times. The junction departs from germline at one end; a sequencing error may be responsible. This chain joins TRBV12-3 or TRBV12-4 and TRBJ2-5, with TRBD2 matching over 9 bases. The CDR3 is 13 amino acids. The CDR3 coding sequence is TGTGCCAGCACGATAGCGGGAGTGGAGACCCGGTACTTC. Translated: CASTIAGVETRYF.

Concerning this clonotype: A read error is possible here, since a much larger clone lies one base away. The chain recombines TRBV12-3 or TRBV12-4 with TRBJ2-2, with 10 bases that match TRBD2. CDR3 size: 16 residues. The CDR3 loop is CGSSLSSGSIPRELFF. CDR3 DNA: TGTGGCAGCAGTCTATCTAGCGGGAGTATACCCAGGGAGCTGTTTTTT.

The genes are TRBV28 and TRBJ2-7, with 7 bases that match TRBD2. J gave up 11 bases and V 2 bases, and 6 bases lay outside the gene matches. CDR3 length equals 12 residues. Germline CDR1 MDHEN, CDR2 SYDVKM. CDR3 bases: TGTGCCAGCAGTTTAGGGGCGGGAGTTAAGTACTTC. Amino acid sequence: CASSLGAGVKYF.

As regards this clonotype: The junction differs from germline at one of its ends, possibly a read error. The chain carries TRBV10-3 and TRBJ1-5; D is uncertain. Germline V gene data show CDR1 as ENHRY and CDR2 as SYGVKD. The CDR3 spans 15 residues. Here the CDR3 DNA reads TGTGCTATCAGTGAGACGGCAGCTAGCAATCAGCCCCAGCATTTT. Translation gives CAISETAASNQPQHF.

With regard to this clonotype: As the CDR3 is not closed by the conserved phenylalanine or tryptophan, this likely results from a read error. V usage is TRBV20-1 and J usage is TRBJ2-5; 13 bases fit TRBD2. This CDR3 contains 15 residues. Germline V gene sequence: CDR1 DFQATT, CDR2 SNEGSKA (reference sequence). With 6 bases clipped from V and 11 bases from J, the junction kept 15 bases outside the gene matches. The CDR3, as DNA: TGCAGTGCCACCACTAGCGGGAGGGTCTTTGGGACTCAGTACTTA. The encoded protein is CSATTSGRVFGTQYL.

About this clonotype itself: The junction and the germline gene differ at one end; a read error may be behind it. The rearrangement links TRBV29-1 to TRBJ2-2; D may correspond to TRBD1 or TRBD2 (6 bases each). The germline V gene has CDR1 SQVTM and CDR2 ANQGSEA. This CDR3 has 14 residues. The CDR3 DNA reads as TGCAGCGCCTACCCCTCGGTCGGGGGCGGGGAGCTGTTATTT. Encoded protein: CSAYPSVGGGELLF.

As to this clonotype: Germline and junction disagree at one end, which may indicate a read error. The chain couples TRBV5-1 to TRBJ1-5; D possibly corresponds to TRBD1 (5 bases). Per the germline V gene, CDR1 is SGHRS and CDR2 is YFSETQ. The CDR3 contains 14 residues. This chain's CDR3 is CVSSLGGSNQPQHF. The CDR3 DNA reads as TGCGTCAGCAGCTTGGGGGGAAGTAATCAGCCCCAGCATTTT.

Remarks on this clonotype: This may be a read error, as it is one base from a much larger clone. The chain joins TRBV7-8 to TRBJ2-2; 7 bases align to TRBD1. Germline loops: CDR1 SGHVS, CDR2 FQNEAQ. CDR3 length equals 15 residues. Here the CDR3 DNA reads TGTGCCAACAGCTTAGACAGGGTCGACACCGGGGAGCTGTTTTTT. It codes for CANSLDRVDTGELFF.